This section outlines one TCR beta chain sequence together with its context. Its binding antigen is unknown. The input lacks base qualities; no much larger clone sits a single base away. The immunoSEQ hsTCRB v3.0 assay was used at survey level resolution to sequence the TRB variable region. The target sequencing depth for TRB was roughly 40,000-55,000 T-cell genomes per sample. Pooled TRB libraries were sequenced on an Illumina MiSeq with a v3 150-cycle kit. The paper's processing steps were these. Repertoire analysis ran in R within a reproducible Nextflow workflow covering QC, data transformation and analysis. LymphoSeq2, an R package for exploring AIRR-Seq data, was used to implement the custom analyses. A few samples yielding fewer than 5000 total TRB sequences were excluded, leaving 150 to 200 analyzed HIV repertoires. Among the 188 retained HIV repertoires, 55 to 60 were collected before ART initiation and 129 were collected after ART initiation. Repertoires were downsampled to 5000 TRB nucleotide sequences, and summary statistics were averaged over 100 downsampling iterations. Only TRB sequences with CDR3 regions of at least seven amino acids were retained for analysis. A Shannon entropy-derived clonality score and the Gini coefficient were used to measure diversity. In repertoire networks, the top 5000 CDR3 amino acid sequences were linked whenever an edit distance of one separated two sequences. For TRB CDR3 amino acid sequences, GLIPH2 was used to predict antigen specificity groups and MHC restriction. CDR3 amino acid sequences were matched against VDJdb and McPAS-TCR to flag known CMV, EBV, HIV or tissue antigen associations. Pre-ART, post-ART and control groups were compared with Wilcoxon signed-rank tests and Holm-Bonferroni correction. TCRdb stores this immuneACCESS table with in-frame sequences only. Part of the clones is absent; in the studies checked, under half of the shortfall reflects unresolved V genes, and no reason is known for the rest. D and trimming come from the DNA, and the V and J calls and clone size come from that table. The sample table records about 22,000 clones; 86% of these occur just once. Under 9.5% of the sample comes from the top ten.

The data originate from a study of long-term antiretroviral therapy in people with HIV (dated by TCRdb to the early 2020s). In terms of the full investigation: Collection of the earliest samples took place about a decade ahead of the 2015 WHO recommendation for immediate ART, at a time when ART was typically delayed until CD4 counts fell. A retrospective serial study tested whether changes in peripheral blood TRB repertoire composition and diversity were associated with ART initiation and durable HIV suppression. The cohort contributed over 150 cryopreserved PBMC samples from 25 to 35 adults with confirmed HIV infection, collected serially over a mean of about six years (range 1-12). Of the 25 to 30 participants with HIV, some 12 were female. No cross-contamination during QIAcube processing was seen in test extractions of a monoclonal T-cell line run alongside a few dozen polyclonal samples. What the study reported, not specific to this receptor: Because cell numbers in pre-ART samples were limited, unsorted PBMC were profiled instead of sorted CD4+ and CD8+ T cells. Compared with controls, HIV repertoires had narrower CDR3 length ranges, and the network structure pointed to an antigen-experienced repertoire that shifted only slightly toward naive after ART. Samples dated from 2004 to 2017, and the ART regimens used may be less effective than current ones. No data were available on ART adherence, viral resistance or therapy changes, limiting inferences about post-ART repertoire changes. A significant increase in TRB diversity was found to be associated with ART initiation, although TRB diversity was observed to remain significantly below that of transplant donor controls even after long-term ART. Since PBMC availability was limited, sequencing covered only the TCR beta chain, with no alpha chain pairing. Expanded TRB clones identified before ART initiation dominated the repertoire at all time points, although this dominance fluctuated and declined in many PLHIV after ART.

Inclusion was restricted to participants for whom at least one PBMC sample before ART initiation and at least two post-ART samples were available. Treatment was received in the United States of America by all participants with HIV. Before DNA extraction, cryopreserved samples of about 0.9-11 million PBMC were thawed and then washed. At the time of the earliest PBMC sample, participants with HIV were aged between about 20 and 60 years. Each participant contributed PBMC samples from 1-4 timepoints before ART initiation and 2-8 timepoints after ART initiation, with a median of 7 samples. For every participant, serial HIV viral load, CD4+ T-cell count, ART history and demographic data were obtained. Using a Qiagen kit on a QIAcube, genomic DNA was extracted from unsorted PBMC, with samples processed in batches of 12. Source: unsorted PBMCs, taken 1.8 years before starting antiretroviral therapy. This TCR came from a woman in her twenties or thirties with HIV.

CDR3 loop: CASSSTGGEDIQYF. The DNA reads as follows: TGTGCCAGCAGCTCGACAGGGGGCGAGGACATTCAGTACTTC. The sequence joins TRBV7-9 to TRBJ2-4; a stretch of 10 junction bases matches TRBD1. The V end gives up 4 bases and the J end 8 bases, leaving 5 bases in the junction not matched to a gene. Including cysteine and phenylalanine, the CDR3 has 14 amino acids. Left in the record is the CDR3 DNA by itself, 42 bases read in frame from the first base. CDR1 SEHNR and CDR2 FQNEAQ are derived from the germline V gene (reference sequence).